The next 7 T cell receptor beta chains were all read from a single sample in a study of CD8 T cells in Susac syndrome. Random hexamers were used to reverse transcribe an amount of roughly 0.45 to 1 ug RNA. One entry per CDR3 protein results from TCRdb running MiXCR on the immunoSEQ multiplex PCR reads. This sample has more than 80,000 distinct CDR3 sequences, with roughly 94% found just once. The source material was CD8+ T cells from PBMCs. The source of these receptors is a human donor with Susac syndrome.

The chain uses TRBV4-1 and TRBJ2-1; D not certain. The CDR3 extends over 16 amino acids. Germline V CDR1 and CDR2: MGHRA, YSYEKL. Trimming took off 1 base at V and 0 bases at J, with 10 bases between the two ends. CDR3 amino acids: CASSQVSASSYNEQFF. The DNA of the CDR3 is TGCGCCAGCAGCCAAGTCTCAGCCAGCTCCTACAATGAGCAGTTCTTC.

V gene TRBV25-1 combines with J gene TRBJ2-1; tentatively, D is TRBD2 (5 bases). Trimming removed 7 bases at V and 8 bases at J, with 9 bases between. The CDR3 extends over 11 amino acids. The germline V gene encodes CDR1 MGHDK and CDR2 SYGVNS. The CDR3 nucleotides read TGTGCCAGCACTATGGGAGATGAGCAGTTCTTC. As protein: CASTMGDEQFF.

The chain has TRBV29-1 and TRBJ1-1; D unresolved. V shed 5 bases and J shed 8 bases, with 12 bases lying between them. The CDR3 contains 11 residues. CDR1 is SQVTM, CDR2 ANQGSEA, per germline. The CDR3 nucleotides read TGCAGCGTTTTTTGGGGTCCCGAAGCTTTCTTT. Its protein product is CSVFWGPEAFF.

J is TRBJ1-2 and V is TRBV20-1; D is unresolved. Per the germline V gene, CDR1 is DFQATT and CDR2 is SNEGSKA (reference sequence). The CDR3 sequence is 12 residues long. Trimming left V 1 base short and J 3 bases short, with 6 bases between. The DNA of the CDR3 is TGCAGTGCTAGAGTCACAGACTATGGCTACACCTTC. Translating it yields CSARVTDYGYTF.

This chain joins TRBV6-2 or TRBV6-3 and TRBJ2-1, with D tentatively TRBD1 (5 bases). The length of the CDR3 is 16 residues. V was clipped by 2 bases and J by 8 bases, with 19 bases between them. CDR1 and CDR2 (germline): MNHEY, SVGEGT. This CDR3 reads CASSYGRATLLHEQFF. The CDR3 nucleotides read TGTGCCAGCAGTTACGGCAGGGCAACCCTTCTCCATGAGCAGTTCTTC.

This chain uses TRBV25-1 with TRBJ2-1; either TRBD1 or TRBD2 may supply D (5 bases each). CDR3 length: 13 residues. From germline, CDR1 is MGHDK and CDR2 SYGVNS. Deletions cut 4 bases from V and 5 bases from J, with 9 bases between. In DNA, the CDR3 is TGTGCCAGCAGTGCGGGACCAAACAATGAGCAGTTCTTC. Protein product: CASSAGPNNEQFF.

The V gene is TRBV20-1, the J gene TRBJ2-2; 10 bases fit TRBD2. V lost 5 bases to trimming and J lost 2 bases; unmatched junction nucleotides: 5. This CDR3 region has 15 residues. CDR1 DFQATT and CDR2 SNEGSKA come from the germline V gene (reference sequence). CDR3 bases: TGCAGTGCTGGGAGCGGGGGGGCTAACACCGGGGAGCTGTTTTTT. As protein: CSAGSGGANTGELFF.